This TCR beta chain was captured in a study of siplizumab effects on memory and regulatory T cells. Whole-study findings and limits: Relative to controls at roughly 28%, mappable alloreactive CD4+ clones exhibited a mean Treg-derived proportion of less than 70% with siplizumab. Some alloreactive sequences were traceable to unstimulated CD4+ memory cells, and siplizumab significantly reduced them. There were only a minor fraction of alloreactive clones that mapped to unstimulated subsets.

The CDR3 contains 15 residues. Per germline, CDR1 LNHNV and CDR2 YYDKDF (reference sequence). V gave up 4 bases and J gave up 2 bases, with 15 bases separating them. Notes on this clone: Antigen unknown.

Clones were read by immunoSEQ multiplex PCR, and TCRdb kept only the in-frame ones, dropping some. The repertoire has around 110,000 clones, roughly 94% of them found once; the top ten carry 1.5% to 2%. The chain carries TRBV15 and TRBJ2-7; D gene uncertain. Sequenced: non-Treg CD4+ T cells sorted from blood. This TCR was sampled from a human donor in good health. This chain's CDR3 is CATSTRFEWAYEQYF. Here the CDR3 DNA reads TGTGCCACCAGCACCAGGTTTGAGTGGGCCTACGAGCAGTACTTC.